These T cell receptor beta chains were read from a single sample in a study of CD4 T cells in relation to SARS-CoV-2 and coronaviruses. TCRdb keeps only in-frame clones here, not all; method: immunoSEQ multiplex PCR. The repertoire has roughly 60,000 clones, less than 95% of them found once; the top ten carry approximately 0.15%. The sample comprised naive CD4+ T cells from PBMCs. The receptor source for this set is a human donor in good health. The CDR3 runs from the conserved cysteine through the conserved F or W. Fields, in order: CDR3 protein, CDR3 DNA, D gene, CDR3 length, clone size, V gene, J gene. The D gene is left open where the match is weak. Part of the rows lack a size; the others show once, few, many or a class for expanded clones.

CASSFGLAGLVDTQYF,TGTGCCAGCAGTTTCGGACTAGCGGGATTGGTAGATACGCAGTATTTT,TRBD2,16,once,TRBV6-5,TRBJ2-3
CASSQDSVTGAVGGGYTF,TGTGCCAGCAGCCAAGATTCGGTAACAGGGGCTGTAGGTGGTGGCTACACCTTC,TRBD1,18,NA,TRBV3-1/TRBV3-2,TRBJ1-2
CASSRLGWSDSSYEQYF,TGTGCCAGCTCCCGATTGGGGTGGTCGGATTCATCCTACGAGCAGTACTTC,NA,17,NA,TRBV28,TRBJ2-7
CASSFSGSNTGELFF,TGTGCCAGCAGTTTTTCTGGGTCGAACACCGGGGAGCTGTTTTTT,NA,15,NA,TRBV28,TRBJ2-2
CASSRDSGYGYTF,TGTGCCAGCAGCAGGGACAGTGGCTATGGCTACACCTTC,TRBD1,13,NA,TRBV5-6,TRBJ1-2
CASSQDSLETQYF,TGTGCCAGCAGCCAAGACAGCTTGGAGACCCAGTACTTC,NA,13,NA,TRBV14,TRBJ2-5
CASSLRPGHEQYF,TGTGCCAGCAGTTTAAGGCCCGGACACGAGCAGTACTTC,NA,13,once,TRBV12-3/TRBV12-4,TRBJ2-7
CASSETRGPTDTQYF,TGTGCCAGCAGTGAGACTAGGGGTCCCACAGATACGCAGTATTTT,NA,15,NA,TRBV6-1,TRBJ2-3
CATRTSSTYEQYF,TGTGCCACCCGGACTAGCAGTACCTACGAGCAGTACTTC,TRBD2,13,NA,TRBV25-1,TRBJ2-7
CASSPTFNRAHAEQFF,TGTGCCAGCAGTCCTACCTTTAACCGGGCCCATGCCGAGCAGTTCTTC,NA,16,NA,TRBV27,TRBJ2-1
CASRHNTGELFF,TGTGCCAGCAGACATAACACCGGGGAGCTGTTTTTT,NA,12,NA,TRBV7-3,TRBJ2-2
CASSVAGNSYNEQFF,TGTGCCAGCAGCGTAGCGGGGAACTCCTACAATGAGCAGTTCTTC,NA,15,NA,TRBV9,TRBJ2-1
CASRAGGDEKLFF,TGTGCCAGCAGAGCGGGAGGGGACGAAAAACTGTTTTTT,NA,13,NA,TRBV5-4,TRBJ1-4
CASGLTRTSGEKNEQFF,TGTGCTAGTGGTTTGACCCGGACTAGCGGGGAGAAAAATGAGCAGTTCTTC,TRBD2,17,NA,TRBV12-5,TRBJ2-1
CASSETGGHNEQFF,TGTGCCAGCAGCGAGACAGGGGGACACAATGAGCAGTTCTTC,TRBD1,14,NA,TRBV7-9,TRBJ2-1
CASSQGQGTNTEAFF,TGTGCCAGCTCACAAGGACAGGGGACGAACACTGAAGCTTTCTTT,TRBD1,15,once,TRBV18,TRBJ1-1
CASSVSQGYADTQYF,TGTGCCAGCAGCGTCAGTCAGGGGTACGCAGATACGCAGTATTTT,NA,15,NA,TRBV9,TRBJ2-3